The rows below give T cell receptor beta chains drawn from one sample of a study of glioma-infiltrating T cells. TCRdb processed the multiplex PCR reads anew with MiXCR; each CDR3 protein has one entry. The table lists about 130,000 distinct CDR3 sequences, more than 20% of them singletons. The sequencing sample was made of glioma tissue, nonneoplastic brain tissue, or PBMCs (not recorded which). The receptors were gathered from a human donor with low-grade glioma or glioblastoma, undergoing nonglioma brain surgery, or in good health (not recorded which). The CDR3 runs from the conserved cysteine through the conserved F or W. Some rows mark clone size as missing; the rest say once, few, many or name a class of expanded clone.

few | TRBJ2-3 | TRBV19 | CASSIGQGDSRNQQYF
many | TRBJ1-1 | TRBV19 | CASIRRAGGNTEAFF
- | TRBJ1-5 | TRBV7-9 | CASSLGGDSQPQHF
- | TRBJ1-3 | TRBV6-6 | CASSYGLAGNSIYF
- | TRBJ1-5 | TRBV6-1 | CASSNPGTGNQPQHF
many | TRBJ2-3 | TRBV25-1 | CASSDPEEGADTQYF
many | TRBJ1-1 | TRBV6-1 | CASSRTTLNTEAFF
few | TRBJ1-2 | TRBV29-1 | CSVGEGGLGGYTF
few | TRBJ1-3 | TRBV2 | CASSAVRRNSGNTIYF
few | TRBJ1-6 | TRBV12-3/TRBV12-4 | CASRSPGQGNNSPLHF
many | TRBJ2-1 | TRBV6-1 | CASRHGTEPFF
few | TRBJ1-1 | TRBV19 | CASSIPDRGRMKNTEAFF
few | TRBJ2-1 | TRBV20-1 | CSARGQARGYNEQFF
few | TRBJ2-4 | TRBV19 | CASSIDRRGLAKNIQYF